This is a list of T cell receptor beta chains from one sample in a study of T cell responses to AZD1222 COVID-19 vaccine. The data were produced by immunoSEQ multiplex PCR, yet TCRdb's version contains in-frame clones alone and is incomplete. The table lists 150,000 to 200,000 clones, 85% to 95% of them singletons. The sample was peripheral blood, taken 28 days after the second dose of the MenACWY control vaccine. These receptors originate from an adult who received the MenACWY meningococcal vaccine as a control. Each CDR3 is given with its conserved first and last residue. Each record gives: clone size, V gene, J gene, CDR3 protein. Clone size is given for some rows only: seen once, a few or many times, or a class if the clone is expanded.

-,TRBV5-1,TRBJ1-1,CASSLDVSNTEAFF
-,TRBV6-5,TRBJ1-2,CASSYGRGPGYTF
-,TRBV5-8,TRBJ1-2,CASTILWVGPNYGYTF
-,TRBV28,TRBJ2-1,CASTPGRSSYNEQFF
-,TRBV4-3,TRBJ2-6,CASSQVFGGSSGANVLTF
once,TRBV18,TRBJ1-1,CASSGDRGLNTEAFF
-,TRBV11-2,TRBJ2-3,CASSLGSRGTDTQYF
once,TRBV12-3/TRBV12-4,TRBJ1-2,CASSLANYGYTF
-,TRBV7-2,TRBJ1-5,CASSLAAANQPQHF
-,TRBV6-2/TRBV6-3,TRBJ2-3,CASSYPLGSEEHTQYF
-,TRBV5-4,TRBJ2-2,CASRERGGYANTGELFF
-,TRBV2,TRBJ2-1,CASSPGQRTYSYNEQFF
-,TRBV5-4,TRBJ1-2,CASSHRGQDGYTF
few,TRBV5-1,TRBJ1-1,CASSFGHTGQPEAFF
-,TRBV5-4,TRBJ2-5,CASSPRAGGAETQYF
-,TRBV12-3/TRBV12-4,TRBJ2-3,CASSLAGTQYF
-,TRBV30,TRBJ1-1,CAWSSSVAEAFF
once,TRBV10-3,TRBJ2-7,CAISEHTYEQYF
-,TRBV5-5,TRBJ2-3,CASSWAGTSTDTQYF
-,TRBV29-1,TRBJ2-5,CSVVAQEETQYF
-,TRBV5-4,TRBJ1-2,CASKTGGYGYTF
once,TRBV20-1,TRBJ1-4,CSARGDREVFF
-,TRBV12-5,TRBJ1-1,CASGQGMNTEAFF
-,TRBV18,TRBJ1-4,CASSPTGGEKLFF
-,TRBV18,TRBJ1-6,CASSPRARSDNSPLHF
-,TRBV5-4,TRBJ1-1,CASSLGLDTEAFF
once,TRBV13,TRBJ1-1,CASSLRRMNTEAFF
once,TRBV4-1,TRBJ1-1,CASSPLTGKGRKAEAFF